This TCR beta chain was retrieved from a study of T cell clones after liver transplantation. Study in general: TCRbeta sequencing after a pre-transplant mixed lymphocyte reaction identified graft-donor-reactive clones, later tracked in post-transplant blood.

Between the trimmed V and J ends, which lost 5 bases and 0 bases, there was a span of 23 bases. This CDR3 has 18 amino acids. CDR1 LNHNV and CDR2 YYDKDF come from the germline V gene (reference sequence). Whole-study results and caveats: Small, mixed patient groups and varying post-transplant times limit these conclusions.

Comment on this clone: Its antigen is not known.

The protocol was immunoSEQ multiplex PCR, while the TCRdb copy is restricted to in-frame clones and leaves out a portion. The sample has about 76,000 clones; 70% to 90% are singletons. The TCR sequence derives from a human patient who received a liver transplant. The T cells may come from the graft donor. The material was CD4+ T cells from blood, obtained at the 22-month timepoint. J is TRBJ2-7 and V is TRBV15, with D perhaps TRBD2 (6 bases). This CDR3 is CATSGGSSPAGSSYEQYF. Here the CDR3 DNA reads TGTGCCACCAGCGGCGGATCCAGCCCCGCCGGGAGCTCCTACGAGCAGTACTTC.